This record concerns one T cell receptor (beta chain) sequence. The sample comes from a study of blood T cell repertoires in COVID-19. Study at large: Whether acute or convalescent, the COVID-19 samples came from the United States, Italy and Spain. Sources were T cells, B-cell-depleted T cells, or PBMCs; the material itself was cDNA or gDNA.

As originally analysed: Reference gene primer amplification yielded estimated nucleated cell counts. This table comes from immunoSEQ multiplex PCR, and its TCRdb copy is limited to in-frame clones, with some not included. The V and J calls and clone size were taken over from that table, and D and trimming were inferred from the DNA. In the table there are about 74,000 clones, 88% of which are singletons. CDR1 and CDR2 from the germline V gene are WSHSY and SAAADI. Deletions cut 0 bases from V and 3 bases from J, with 2 bases between. The CDR3 is 12 amino acids. The sequence came from a woman over 75 with active or convalescent COVID-19. What was sequenced was peripheral blood. The chain has TRBV10-2 and TRBJ2-5; no clear D gene. CDR3 DNA: TGCGCCAGCAGTGAGTCTAAAGAGACCCAGTACTTC. The encoded protein is CASSESKETQYF.